Listed here are 28 T cell receptor beta chains from one sample, sequenced in a study of blood T cells in healthy people across ages. A J-beta primer mix and a sample-barcoded 5' primer were used in a second PCR of roughly 6 to 11 cycles. TCRdb reprocessed the 5' RACE reads with MiXCR, giving one entry per CDR3 protein. The sample has more than 900,000 distinct CDR3 sequences, roughly 24% seen once. These data were also reused for a study on T cells of mothers and their children.

Sequencing was performed on blood. The receptors here all came from a girl aged 2 to 10 in good health.

This chain links TRBV5-1 with TRBJ2-5; 8 positions match TRBD2. The closer fit of TRBJ2-7 to the DNA end suggests the J call may be wrong. This CDR3 is 15 amino acids long. Germline V gene data show CDR1 as SGHRS and CDR2 as YFSETQ. The CDR3 sequence is CASSFGGGGNYEQYF. CDR3 in DNA: TGCGCCAGCAGCTTTGGCGGCGGGGGGAACTACGAGCAGTACTTC.

This clonotype has a handful of counts. Mismatch with germline at one junction end may stem from a read error. The chain has TRBV2 and TRBJ2-3; the D gene is possibly TRBD1 (7 bases). The CDR3 consists of 16 residues. The germline CDR1 and CDR2 sequences are SNHLY and FYNNEI. CDR3 sequence (DNA): TGTGCCAGCAATGAAGTGGCAGGGGGACTCACAGATACGCAGTATTTT. Protein: CASNEVAGGLTDTQYF. The whole variable domain, filled in from reference TRBV2 and TRBJ2-3, reads EPEVTQTPSHQVTQMGQEVILRCVPISNHLYFYWYRQILGQKVEFLVSFYNNEISEKSEIFDDQFSVERPDGSNFTLKIRSTKLEDSAMYFCASNEVAGGLTDTQYFGPGTRLTVL.

The CDR3 here is CASSQGASVTDTQYF. DNA for the CDR3: TGTGCCAGCAGCCAGGGGGCTTCTGTGACAGATACGCAGTATTTT. The chain combines TRBV7-2 with TRBJ2-3, with 8 bases that match TRBD1. The germline gives CDR1 SGHTA, CDR2 FQGNSA. V was clipped by 5 bases and J by 3 bases; unmatched bases: 7. The length of the CDR3 is 15 residues. The variable domain in full, with the rest retrieved from reference TRBV7-2 and TRBJ2-3, is GAGVSQSPSNKVTEKGKDVELRCDPISGHTALYWYRQSLGQGLEFLIYFQGNSAPDKSGLPSDRFSAERTGGSVSTLTIQRTQQEDSAVYLCASSQGASVTDTQYFGPGTRLTVL.

The V gene is TRBV29-1, the J gene TRBJ2-1; 9 positions match TRBD2. CDR1 and CDR2 (germline): SQVTM, ANQGSEA. Trimming took 6 bases from V and 8 from J; bases not matched to a gene: 14. CDR3 length: 15 amino acids. This chain's CDR3 is CSVVPLAGSYDEQFF. CDR3 nucleotides: TGCAGCGTGGTCCCCCTAGCGGGAAGTTACGATGAGCAGTTCTTC.

V gene TRBV3-1 combines with J gene TRBJ2-3; D not resolved. The CDR3 is 16 amino acids. The V and J ends lost 0 bases and 3 bases respectively, with 13 bases between them. Germline CDR1 and CDR2: LGHDT and YNNKEL (reference sequence). CDR3 sequence (DNA): TGTGCCAGCAGCCAAGATATGTCTAGGAATACAGATACGCAGTATTTT. It specifies CASSQDMSRNTDTQYF.

V gene TRBV3-1 combines with J gene TRBJ2-6; D is tentatively TRBD1 or TRBD2 (5 bases each). V lost 2 bases and J 0 bases, leaving 17 bases between the germline ends. The CDR3 length is 19 residues. Germline V gives CDR1 LGHDT, CDR2 YNNKEL (reference sequence). In nucleotides, the CDR3 is TGTGCCAGCAGCCAAAGTTCCGGGACCTCGAGCTCTGGGGCCAACGTCCTGACTTTC. Translated: CASSQSSGTSSSGANVLTF.

V gene TRBV27 combines with J gene TRBJ2-4; TRBD1 or TRBD2 may be the D gene (5 bases each). The CDR3 consists of 14 residues. Trimming left V 5 bases short and J 10 bases short, with 18 bases between. Germline V lookup: CDR1 MNHEY, CDR2 SMNVEV (reference sequence). The CDR3 nucleotides are TGTGCCAGCAGTAAATACCCGTCCGAGGGGATTCAGTACTTC. Translated: CASSKYPSEGIQYF.

The gene calls are TRBV5-6 and TRBJ2-7, with D maybe TRBD1 (5 bases). Per germline, CDR1 SGHDT and CDR2 YYEEEE. This CDR3 contains 17 residues. V lost 4 bases and J lost 0, with 20 bases in between. CDR3 coding DNA: TGTGCCAGCAGCCTTAATGGTCGACAGCTACACTCCTACGAGCAGTACTTC. Translation gives CASSLNGRQLHSYEQYF.

This clonotype was detected only a few times. The chain uses TRBV12-3 or TRBV12-4 and TRBJ2-1; D is unclear. The CDR3 contains 12 residues. The ends were cut back, 6 bases at V and 8 bases at J, with 11 bases in the middle. CDR3 coding DNA: TGTGCCAGCAGCCCCCCTGGTGATGAGCAGTTCTTC. Translated: CASSPPGDEQFF.

The genes are TRBV20-1 and TRBJ1-2; D is uncertain. Germline V gives CDR1 DFQATT, CDR2 SNEGSKA (reference sequence). V lost 4 bases and J lost 2, with 8 bases in between. The CDR3 runs to 12 residues. DNA for the CDR3: TGCAGTGCTAAAACAGAGAACTATGGCTACACCTTC. It yields the protein CSAKTENYGYTF.

The rearrangement uses TRBV14 and TRBJ2-7; D is uncertain. This CDR3 contains 12 residues. Deletions cut 3 bases from V and 3 bases from J, with 6 bases between. The germline CDR1 and CDR2 sequences are SGHDN and FVKESK. This CDR3 reads CASSHTFYEQYF. The CDR3, as DNA: TGTGCCAGCAGCCACACATTCTACGAGCAGTACTTC.

The chain uses TRBV6-5 and TRBJ2-7, with unresolved D. Trimming cost V 3 bases and J 4 bases, with 10 bases left between them. The CDR3 totals 13 residues. From germline, CDR1 is MNHEY and CDR2 SVGAGI. CDR3 region: CASSYAETYEQYF. As DNA, the CDR3 is TGTGCCAGCAGTTATGCAGAGACTTACGAGCAGTACTTC.

This clonotype was found a few times. The chain has TRBV10-3 and TRBJ1-3; unclear D gene. CDR3 length: 10 residues. Trimming shortened V by 6 bases and J by 6 bases, and 3 bases separated the two germline ends. Germline values: CDR1 ENHRY, CDR2 SYGVKD. The CDR3 region has the DNA TGTGCCATCAGGGAAAACACCATATATTTT. Its protein is CAIRENTIYF.

This chain uses TRBV6-5 with TRBJ2-7; D perhaps matches TRBD1 (6 bases). CDR1 and CDR2 from the germline V gene are MNHEY and SVGAGI. V lost 0 bases, J lost 3 bases, and 12 bases lay in between. The CDR3 has 15 amino acids. The CDR3 loop is CASSYSTGPFYEQYF. The CDR3 coding sequence is TGTGCCAGCAGTTACTCGACAGGACCATTCTACGAGCAGTACTTC.

The gene calls are TRBV18 and TRBJ2-1, with a weak D call TRBD2 (5 bases). Germline values: CDR1 KGHSH, CDR2 LQKENI. V lost 1 base and J lost 3, with 13 bases in between. This CDR3 is built from 16 residues. Here the CDR3 reads CASSPQGSAGYNEQFF. In DNA form, the CDR3 reads TGTGCCAGCTCACCACAAGGGAGCGCAGGCTACAATGAGCAGTTCTTC.

This clonotype was picked up a small number of times. V usage is TRBV5-1 and J usage is TRBJ2-4; D might be TRBD1 (6 bases). V dropped 5 bases and J dropped 6 bases, with 12 bases sitting between them. CDR1 and CDR2 from the germline V gene are SGHRS and YFSETQ. The CDR3 has 13 residues. This chain's CDR3 is CASRFSRGNIQYF. The CDR3 coding sequence is TGCGCCAGCAGATTCAGCAGGGGAAACATTCAGTACTTC.

The rearrangement uses TRBV28 and TRBJ1-4; weak D call: TRBD1 (6 bases). There are 17 residues in the CDR3. Germline V gene lookup returns CDR1 MDHEN and CDR2 SYDVKM. Trimming left V 7 bases short and J 5 bases short, with 23 bases between. CDR3 nucleotides: TGTGCCAGCACATTGGCGGGGGGCGCAGGGGACAATGAAAAACTGTTTTTT. Protein: CASTLAGGAGDNEKLFF. Based on the CDR3 plus reference TRBV28 and TRBJ1-4, the full variable domain is DVKVTQSSRYLVKRTGEKVFLECVQDMDHENMFWYRQDPGLGLRLIYFSYDVKMKEKGDIPEGYSVSREKKERFSLILESASTNQTSMYLCASTLAGGAGDNEKLFFGSGTQLSVL.

This clonotype appeared a few times. This chain uses TRBV2 with TRBJ1-5, with 7 nucleotides matching TRBD1. The CDR3 consists of 16 residues. The germline V gene encodes CDR1 SNHLY and CDR2 FYNNEI. The junction had 12 bases not matched to a gene; V was cut back by 8 bases and J by 2 bases. CDR3 sequence reads: CASSPKGAAGNQPQHF. In nucleotides, the CDR3 is TGTGCCAGCTCGCCGAAGGGGGCGGCGGGCAATCAGCCCCAGCATTTT.

In this sample, this clonotype turned up once. The V and J genes are TRBV13 and TRBJ1-2; D gene unclear. Germline V gene lookup returns CDR1 PRHDT and CDR2 FYEKMQ (reference sequence). V was trimmed by 2 bases and J by 4 bases, leaving 14 bases between them. The CDR3 is made up of 15 amino acids. The DNA of the CDR3 is TGTGCCAGCAGCTTATTCCTCGGAAGAGGCTATGGCTACACCTTC. This sequence encodes CASSLFLGRGYGYTF.

This chain connects TRBV7-2 to TRBJ2-1; 7 nucleotides line up with TRBD1. CDR1 SGHTA and CDR2 FQGNSA come from the germline V gene. CDR3 length: 13 amino acids. V lost 9 bases to trimming and J lost 3 bases; unmatched junction nucleotides: 5. The CDR3 loop reads CASCRTGYNEQFF. In nucleotides, the CDR3 is TGTGCCAGTTGTAGGACAGGCTACAATGAGCAGTTCTTC.

This clonotype was observed a few times. V is TRBV7-6 and J is TRBJ1-4, with a weak D call TRBD1 (5 bases). This CDR3 has 15 residues. Germline lookup yields CDR1 SGHVS and CDR2 FNYEAQ. V lost 1 base to trimming and J lost 14 bases, with 20 bases between them. CDR3 sequence reads: CASSLVLGQGDRLFF. The CDR3 coding sequence is TGTGCCAGCAGCTTAGTTCTTGGGCAGGGTGATAGGCTGTTTTTT. The complete variable domain, with remaining parts taken from reference TRBV7-6 and TRBJ1-4, reads GAGVSQSPRYKVTKRGQDVALRCDPISGHVSLYWYRQALGQGPEFLTYFNYEAQQDKSGLPNDRFSAERPEGSISTLTIQRTEQRDSAMYRCASSLVLGQGDRLFFGSGTQLSVL.

CDR3 protein: CASTQGHPYEQYF. The CDR3, as DNA: TGTGCCAGCACACAGGGGCACCCCTACGAGCAGTACTTC. The chain joins TRBV2 to TRBJ2-7; 7 bases line up with TRBD1. Per germline, CDR1 SNHLY and CDR2 FYNNEI. The CDR3 consists of 13 residues. V trimming: 7 bases; J trimming: 2 bases; junction bases outside the gene matches: 5.

This clonotype was counted only a few times. The chain links TRBV10-3 to TRBJ1-6; the D gene is possibly TRBD1 (6 bases). This CDR3 comprises 16 residues. The germline CDR1 and CDR2 sequences are ENHRY and SYGVKD. The V end lost 4 bases, the J end lost 7 bases, and 17 bases lay between the germline ends. CDR3 loop: CAISGTDQSLNSPLHF. DNA of the CDR3: TGTGCCATCAGTGGGACAGATCAATCGTTAAATTCACCCCTCCACTTT.

The rearrangement joins TRBV20-1 to TRBJ2-2, with D possibly TRBD1 on 6 matching bases. V was shortened by 7 bases and J by 3 bases, with 15 bases between the two germline ends. The CDR3 totals 14 residues. Germline CDR1 DFQATT, CDR2 SNEGSKA (reference sequence). CDR3 nucleotide sequence: TGCAGTGTACGGGCTACAGGGTACACCGGGGAGCTGTTTTTT. Protein: CSVRATGYTGELFF.

The chain couples TRBV11-2 to TRBJ2-5, with 10 nucleotides matching TRBD2. This CDR3 comprises 15 residues. V was pared by 2 bases and J by 5 bases, with 5 bases of the junction left unmatched. CDR1 SGHAT and CDR2 FQNNGV come from the germline V gene. CDR3 coding DNA: TGTGCCAGCAGCTTAAGCGGGAGGGCCGAGGAGACCCAGTACTTC. Translated: CASSLSGRAEETQYF.

The CDR3 sequence is CASSPQGNYEQYF. CDR3 in DNA: TGTGCCAGCAGCCCCCAGGGAAACTACGAGCAGTACTTC. This sequence joins TRBV12-3 or TRBV12-4 and TRBJ2-7, with D perhaps TRBD1 (5 bases). The CDR3 covers 13 residues. V was clipped by 6 bases and J by 3 bases, with 12 bases between them.

The rearrangement links TRBV29-1 to TRBJ2-1; TRBD1 agrees at 7 bases. The CDR3 length is 15 residues. J gave up 6 bases and V 2 bases, and 10 bases lay outside the gene matches. Germline CDR1 SQVTM, CDR2 ANQGSEA. The CDR3 DNA sequence: TGCAGCGTTGAATATGAGGGGGCGCATGGCAATGAGCAGTTCTTC. Translation gives CSVEYEGAHGNEQFF.

This clonotype was detected a few times. This chain connects TRBV29-1 to TRBJ1-2; no reliable D call. Trimming stripped 0 bases from V and 5 bases from J, with 13 bases between. Germline loops: CDR1 SQVTM, CDR2 ANQGSEA. The CDR3 spans 14 residues. The CDR3 DNA is TGCAGCGTTGAAGAAGTGGGAGAAAGTTATGGCTACACCTTC. Translated, it gives CSVEEVGESYGYTF.